The T cell receptor (beta chain) described here comes from a study of prognosis after radiotherapy for stage I lung cancer. Overall study: In total, some 13 men and a handful of women took part as patients, aged roughly 53 to 85 with a median of 74.5 years. Study-level results: It was not determined whether the expanded TCR clones were tumor-specific. Patients' TRBV and TRBJ gene usage reportedly differed by presence or absence of metastases.

Two rounds of multiplex PCR amplified TCR beta CDR3 from genomic DNA. Individual primers that were specific to each TRBV and TRBJ gene served in first-round PCR. TCRdb reanalysed the multiplex PCR reads using MiXCR and keeps one entry per CDR3 protein. The sample has around 19,000 distinct CDR3 sequences; over 45% are singletons. This clonotype was seen repeatedly, ten times or more. Its antigen is undetermined. Germline lookup yields CDR1 MNHNS and CDR2 SASEGT. Losses at the gene ends were 6 bases for V and 4 bases for J; bases not matched to a gene: 2. The CDR3 sequence is 12 residues long. This specimen was PBMCs, taken before or after stereotactic body radiation therapy (not recorded which). This sequence joins TRBV6-1 and TRBJ1-1, with TRBD1 identical over 7 bases. The clonotype originates from a donor aged 50 or older with non-small cell lung cancer. The CDR3 DNA reads TGTGCCAGCAGACAGGGGAGCACTGAAGCTTTCTTT. It specifies CASRQGSTEAFF.